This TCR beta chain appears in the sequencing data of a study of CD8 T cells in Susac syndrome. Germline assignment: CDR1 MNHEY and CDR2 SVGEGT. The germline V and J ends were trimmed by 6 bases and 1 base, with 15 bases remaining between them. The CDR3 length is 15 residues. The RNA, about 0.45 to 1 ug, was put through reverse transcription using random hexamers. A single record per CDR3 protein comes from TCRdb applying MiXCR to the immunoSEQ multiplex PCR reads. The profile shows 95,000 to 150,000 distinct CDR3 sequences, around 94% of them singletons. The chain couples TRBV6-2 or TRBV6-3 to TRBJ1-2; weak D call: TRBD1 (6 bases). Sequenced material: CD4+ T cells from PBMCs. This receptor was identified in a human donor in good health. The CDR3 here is CASSPGQPLNYGYTF. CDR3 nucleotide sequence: TGTGCCAGCAGCCCCGGACAGCCCCTTAACTATGGCTACACCTTC.